Listed here are 17 T cell receptor beta chains from one sample, sequenced in a study of T cell changes during pregnancy in multiple sclerosis. Here immunoSEQ multiplex PCR was the method, and the copy in TCRdb shows in-frame clones only, minus some. The data hold 90,000 to 150,000 clones, with over 85% observed a single time. The sample here was peripheral blood, taken before pregnancy. These receptors were taken from a female donor with multiple sclerosis, enrolled in a pregnancy study.

V and J are TRBV7-6 and TRBJ2-5; D remains unclear. V shed 4 bases and J shed 5 bases, with 11 bases lying between them. The CDR3 runs to 13 residues. Germline V gives CDR1 SGHVS, CDR2 FNYEAQ. The chain's CDR3 is CASSSLASETQYF. The CDR3 DNA sequence: TGTGCCAGCAGCTCACTCGCTTCGGAGACCCAGTACTTC. Combining the CDR3 with reference TRBV7-6 and TRBJ2-5 gives the whole variable domain GAGVSQSPRYKVTKRGQDVALRCDPISGHVSLYWYRQALGQGPEFLTYFNYEAQQDKSGLPNDRFSAERPEGSISTLTIQRTEQRDSAMYRCASSSLASETQYFGPGTRLLVL.

V usage is TRBV30 and J usage is TRBJ2-1; 10 nucleotides align to TRBD2. This CDR3 region has 14 residues. The V segment lost 3 bases and the J segment 7 bases; nucleotides outside the gene matches: 6. Per germline, CDR1 GTSNPN and CDR2 SVGIG (reference sequence). The CDR3 DNA follows: TGTGCCTGGAGGGGTCCTAGCGGGGGTAATGAGCAGTTCTTC. Translation: CAWRGPSGGNEQFF.

V is TRBV10-3 and J is TRBJ2-7; TRBD2 is a possible D gene (6 bases). The ends were cut back, 4 bases at V and 2 bases at J, with 12 bases in the middle. From germline, CDR1 is ENHRY and CDR2 SYGVKD. CDR3 length equals 14 residues. The CDR3 sequence: CAISGDSLPYEQYF. For the CDR3, the DNA is TGTGCCATCAGTGGGGACTCCCTCCCCTACGAGCAGTACTTC.

V gene TRBV6-5 combines with J gene TRBJ1-1; no firm D call. The CDR3 is made up of 13 amino acids. V was pared by 5 bases and J by 0 bases, with 7 bases between. Germline CDR1 MNHEY, CDR2 SVGAGI. The CDR3 bases are TGTGCCAGCAGTACGACACTGAACACTGAAGCTTTCTTT. The encoded protein is CASSTTLNTEAFF.

This rearrangement joins TRBV27 to TRBJ2-1, with a weak D call TRBD1 (6 bases). Germline V gene data show CDR1 as MNHEY and CDR2 as SMNVEV (reference sequence). The CDR3 runs 20 residues. Trimming left V 4 bases short and J 1 base short, with 26 bases between. DNA of the CDR3: TGTGCCAGCAGTTCCACTTCATTACTTTCAGGGGTACCATCCTACAATGAGCAGTTCTTC. Protein product: CASSSTSLLSGVPSYNEQFF.

The chain carries TRBV5-1 and TRBJ2-7; 8 nucleotides line up with TRBD1. The V gene end was trimmed by 1 base and the J gene end by 2 bases; junction bases not matched to a gene: 5. There are 15 residues in the CDR3. Germline V CDR1 and CDR2: SGHRS, YFSETQ. CDR3 bases: TGCGCCAGCAGCTTGTCCGGGACAGGTCCCTACGAGCAGTACTTC. Translation gives CASSLSGTGPYEQYF.

The V call is TRBV2, the J call TRBJ2-7; 8 bases map to TRBD2. Germline V lookup: CDR1 SNHLY, CDR2 FYNNEI. This CDR3 contains 13 residues. The junction had 7 bases not matched to a gene; V was cut back by 6 bases and J by 6 bases. The DNA for the CDR3 is TGTGCCAGCAGGCGGGAGGCCCCTGGCGAGCAGTACTTC. Translating it yields CASRREAPGEQYF.

This clone has just one count. The rearrangement uses TRBV19 and TRBJ1-4; D ambiguous. The CDR3 is 11 residues long. The V and J ends lost 7 bases and 4 bases respectively, with 4 bases between them. Germline V CDR1 and CDR2: LNHDA, SQIVND (reference sequence). The CDR3 DNA sequence: TGTGCCAGTACCAGTAATGAAAAACTGTTTTTT. It codes for CASTSNEKLFF.

The chain is built from TRBV2 and TRBJ1-1, with D tentatively TRBD1 (5 bases). This CDR3 is 14 amino acids long. CDR1 is SNHLY, CDR2 FYNNEI, per germline. V was clipped by 2 bases and J by 1 base, with 8 bases between them. The CDR3 DNA reads TGTGCCAGCAGTGAACTTACAGGGAACACTGAAGCTTTCTTT. It encodes CASSELTGNTEAFF.

The chain carries TRBV25-1 and TRBJ2-7; 12 nucleotides match TRBD1. V dropped 1 base and J dropped 5; count of bases not matched to a gene: 6. CDR3 length: 16 residues. Per the germline V gene, CDR1 is MGHDK and CDR2 is SYGVNS. The CDR3 nucleotides are TGTGCCAGCAGTGAATCAACCGGGACAGGGGGCAACGAGCAGTACTTC. It yields the protein CASSESTGTGGNEQYF.

The chain employs TRBV7-3 and TRBJ2-2, with 11 positions matching TRBD1. Germline lookup yields CDR1 SGHTA and CDR2 FQGTGA. CDR3 length equals 15 residues. With V trimmed by 3 bases and J by 5 bases, 2 bases remained unmatched. In DNA, the CDR3 is TGTGCCAGCAGCTTCCGGGACAGGGGGACCGGGGAGCTGTTTTTT. Residues: CASSFRDRGTGELFF.

The CDR3 protein is CASSLLRQGAHEQYF. The CDR3 bases are TGTGCCAGCAGTTTACTGAGACAGGGTGCCCACGAGCAGTACTTC. J is TRBJ2-7 and V is TRBV28; 7 positions agree with TRBD1. CDR3 length equals 15 residues. V lost 2 bases to trimming and J lost 5 bases; unmatched junction nucleotides: 9. Germline loops: CDR1 MDHEN, CDR2 SYDVKM.

The chain has TRBV19 and TRBJ2-7, with 10 bases that match TRBD1. Unmatched junction bases numbered 9, after V lost 4 bases and J lost 3 bases. Germline V gene data show CDR1 as LNHDA and CDR2 as SQIVND (reference sequence). CDR3 length: 16 residues. CDR3 sequence (DNA): TGTGCCAGTAGTACCGACTGGGACAGGGGCCACTACGAGCAGTACTTC. Protein: CASSTDWDRGHYEQYF.

The chain uses TRBV2 and TRBJ1-1, with 9 bases matching TRBD1. Unmatched junction bases numbered 4, after V lost 7 bases and J lost 1 base. Germline CDR1 and CDR2: SNHLY and FYNNEI. This CDR3 is 14 amino acids long. The CDR3 region has the DNA TGTGCCAGCACCTGGGACAGGGCGAACACTGAAGCTTTCTTT. Residues: CASTWDRANTEAFF. Looking up the rest from reference TRBV2 and TRBJ1-1 gives the full variable domain: EPEVTQTPSHQVTQMGQEVILRCVPISNHLYFYWYRQILGQKVEFLVSFYNNEISEKSEIFDDQFSVERPDGSNFTLKIRSTKLEDSAMYFCASTWDRANTEAFFGQGTRLTVV.

The chain has TRBV6-5 and TRBJ2-7; the D is unclear. Germline-derived CDR1 and CDR2 are MNHEY and SVGAGI. This CDR3 has 15 residues. The V gene lost 0 bases and the J gene lost 2 bases, with 11 bases spanning the gap. The CDR3 here is CASSYSPLPTYEQYF. CDR3 bases: TGTGCCAGCAGTTACTCACCACTACCTACCTACGAGCAGTACTTC.

This chain joins TRBV19 and TRBJ2-7; 10 bases line up with TRBD1. Germline lookup yields CDR1 LNHDA and CDR2 SQIVND (reference sequence). Trimming took 10 bases from V and 5 from J; bases not matched to a gene: 14. The CDR3 consists of 15 residues. The CDR3 DNA sequence: TGTGCCACCCAAAATCCGGGACAGGGGAGCGACGAGCAGTACTTC. It codes for CATQNPGQGSDEQYF.

The rearrangement joins TRBV30 to TRBJ1-5; unclear D gene. V was pared by 0 bases and J by 0 bases, with 3 bases between. The CDR3 contains 13 residues. Germline loops: CDR1 GTSNPN, CDR2 SVGIG (reference sequence). CDR3 DNA sequence: TGTGCCTGGAGTGTCTATAGCAATCAGCCCCAGCATTTT. It specifies CAWSVYSNQPQHF.